A selection of T cell receptor beta chains follows, all from one sample in a study of tumor and adjacent non-tumor tissue in lung cancer. MiXCR was run by TCRdb on the multiplex PCR reads, yielding one entry per CDR3 protein. The sample contains more than 120,000 distinct CDR3 sequences, around two thirds of which appear only once. The sample was lung tumor tissue. The receptors originated from a man in his 60s with small cell lung cancer. Both conserved end residues are part of each CDR3. The D gene is left open where the match is weak.

d_gene	v_gene	j_gene	CDR3aa
NA	TRBV11-2	TRBJ2-3	CAGSQSSDTQYF
NA	TRBV29-1	TRBJ1-1	CSVPATEYTEAFF
TRBD2	TRBV20-1	TRBJ2-3	CSARLAGGSLGDTQYF
NA	TRBV7-9	TRBJ1-1	CASCLMPNTEAFF
NA	TRBV5-4	TRBJ2-1	CASSSRPGSYNEQFF
TRBD2	TRBV4-1	TRBJ2-7	CTSSPKGLAGLRSSYEQYF
NA	TRBV10-2	TRBJ2-2	CTSSDDINYTGEPFF
NA	TRBV6-1	TRBJ1-1	CASSDAEAGYMSTEAFF
TRBD2	TRBV6-1	TRBJ2-3	CASSESLAGVRTDMQYF
TRBD1	TRBV12-3/TRBV12-4	TRBJ1-1	CASSLPPGGLNTEAFF
NA	TRBV5-1	TRBJ1-6	CASSLEGNSPPHF
NA	TRBV12-3/TRBV12-4	TRBJ2-6	CASRTLSGANVLTF
TRBD2	TRBV11-2	TRBJ2-1	CASRGLAGEGRREQFF
TRBD1	TRBV11-1	TRBJ2-7	CASSLVARGPREQYF
NA	TRBV20-1	TRBJ2-4	CSAVRGTGENIQYF
NA	TRBV25-1	TRBJ2-3	CASSARELDTQYF
NA	TRBV5-4	TRBJ2-5	CASSNVEQETQYF
NA	TRBV6-2/TRBV6-3	TRBJ2-1	CASTQRAVSNEQSF
TRBD2	TRBV20-1	TRBJ2-3	CSARDPRTSGSQDTQYF
NA	TRBV6-6	TRBJ2-7	CASSPTRDEHYF
TRBD2	TRBV11-2	TRBJ2-5	CVSSTGTSGVYQETQYF
TRBD2	TRBV20-1	TRBJ2-1	CSALTGTSVLHEQFF
NA	TRBV10-3	TRBJ1-2	CAISEGNYGYTF
NA	TRBV29-1	TRBJ1-1	CSAGRGNSEAFF
NA	TRBV20-1	TRBJ2-3	CSTLGYGSTDTQYF
TRBD1	TRBV5-6	TRBJ1-5	CTSSLGQGYQPQHF
NA	TRBV7-3	TRBJ2-1	CASSLSSHNEQFF
TRBD1	TRBV5-6	TRBJ2-1	CASSLWDRGHEQFF
NA	TRBV20-1	TRBJ2-3	CSAGSPLSTDTQYF
NA	TRBV5-6	TRBJ2-1	CASIIGLGQDEQFF
NA	TRBV27	TRBJ2-1	CASSPTGQYNEQFF
NA	TRBV20-1	TRBJ2-1	CSARIRGREQFF
NA	TRBV11-2	TRBJ2-1	CSGSLGRMDNEQFF
NA	TRBV6-6	TRBJ2-1	CASRSSFDYGGEQFF
NA	TRBV11-1	TRBJ2-1	CASSFRPGRGIGNEQYF
NA	TRBV12-3/TRBV12-4	TRBJ1-2	CASTQGYGYTF
NA	TRBV11-3	TRBJ2-1	CASSLSRRGNEQLF